This TCR beta chain was found in a study of blood T cells in healthy people across ages. RNA extraction gave at least 5 micrograms of total RNA per sample. The germline V gene encodes CDR1 SGHVS and CDR2 FQNEAQ. This CDR3 is 15 amino acids long. V lost 2 bases and J lost 5, with 15 bases in between. Using a J-beta primer mix together with a sample-barcoded 5' primer, a second PCR was run for about 7 to 12 cycles. All cDNA molecules were each tagged by a template-switch adaptor with 12 random nucleotides. TCRdb re-called the 5' RACE reads with MiXCR, one entry per CDR3 protein. The repertoire holds fewer than 2 million distinct CDR3 sequences, with 30% to 40% as singletons. This clonotype was detected only a few times.

This sequence joins TRBV7-8 and TRBJ1-1; tentatively, D is TRBD1 (6 bases). The sequence derives from a human donor in good health. Sample: blood. The CDR3 nucleotides read TGTGCCAGCAGCTTAAGGACAGAAGGAACTACTGAAGCTTTCTTT. It yields the protein CASSLRTEGTTEAFF.